The rows below give T cell receptor beta chains drawn from one sample of a study of T cells in Graves' hyperthyroidism and ophthalmopathy. TCRdb recomputed calls from the multiplex PCR reads with MiXCR, one row per CDR3 protein. This table has under 350,000 distinct CDR3 sequences, around 23% appearing once. Sequencing used blood. The receptor set was obtained from a woman aged 45-65 years with Graves' hyperthyroidism. The CDR3 runs from the conserved cysteine through the conserved F or W. D genes are given only for firm matches.

j_gene	len	v_gene	d_gene	CDR3aa
TRBJ1-1	15	TRBV4-1	.	CASSQDLHQNTEAFF
TRBJ2-7	14	TRBV6-2/TRBV6-3	TRBD2	CASRTSGGPYEQYF
TRBJ2-3	17	TRBV5-1	.	CASSLGQIPPSTDTQYF
TRBJ2-2	16	TRBV28	TRBD1	CATDAGGGQNTGELFF
TRBJ1-2	13	TRBV4-2	.	CASSPTGRGGYTF
TRBJ2-3	10	TRBV5-1	.	CAGGYSAQYF
TRBJ2-5	13	TRBV2	.	CASSEGAIQTQYF
TRBJ1-2	13	TRBV19	TRBD1	CASSIGTGRRYTF
TRBJ1-5	16	TRBV20-1	TRBD1	CSARSNRGRVGQPQHF
TRBJ1-6	14	TRBV15	.	CATSRAADNSPLHF
TRBJ2-2	15	TRBV6-1	TRBD1	CASSYGDRSTGELFF
TRBJ2-3	13	TRBV20-1	.	CSASTESTDTQYF
TRBJ2-2	13	TRBV15	.	CATSRRGEGELFF
TRBJ1-1	14	TRBV10-3	.	CAISEREMNTEAFF
TRBJ2-7	12	TRBV28	.	CASGRPGYEQYF
TRBJ1-2	13	TRBV6-8	.	CASSRADNYGYTF
TRBJ1-5	16	TRBV28	.	CASSRGRSGSNRPQHF
TRBJ1-5	16	TRBV7-2	TRBD1	CASSLRGQGGNQPQHF
TRBJ2-2	15	TRBV12-3/TRBV12-4	.	CASSLVSVNTGELFF
TRBJ2-2	16	TRBV12-3/TRBV12-4	.	CASSPYRGENTGELFF
TRBJ1-1	13	TRBV6-5	.	CASSYSTNTEAFF
TRBJ1-5	14	TRBV12-3/TRBV12-4	.	CASSRQPGYQPQHF
TRBJ1-3	13	TRBV29-1	TRBD1	CSVGPLGQGPIYF
TRBJ2-1	16	TRBV4-1	TRBD2	CASSQDDGTTTNEQFF
TRBJ1-2	13	TRBV12-3/TRBV12-4	.	CASRSTGTYGYTF
TRBJ2-3	15	TRBV2	.	CASSEIALSTDTQYF
TRBJ1-5	13	TRBV6-1	.	CASTDGGNQPQHF
TRBJ1-4	14	TRBV6-2/TRBV6-3	TRBD1	CASSPPGQAPKLFF
TRBJ1-3	14	TRBV20-1	.	CSAREPNSGNTIYF
TRBJ1-2	14	TRBV2	TRBD1	CASSDRGNYYGYTF
TRBJ1-2	17	TRBV12-3/TRBV12-4	.	CASSLGGGVALDYGYTF
TRBJ2-3	15	TRBV10-3	.	CAISDRGPSTDTQYF
TRBJ1-1	15	TRBV3-1	TRBD1	CASSQKTGGTSEAFF
TRBJ2-3	14	TRBV20-1	.	CSALGRVNTDTQYF
TRBJ2-6	17	TRBV9	TRBD1	CASSLWTGGTGANVLTF
TRBJ1-1	14	TRBV29-1	.	CSVELGSRRTEAFF
TRBJ2-2	19	TRBV3-1	TRBD2	CASSPKNGLAGGYTGELFF
TRBJ1-2	11	TRBV27	.	CASREGYGYTF
TRBJ1-1	12	TRBV20-1	.	CSVDRTNTEAFF
TRBJ2-3	17	TRBV7-2	TRBD2	CASSLPGRARGGDTQYF
TRBJ2-1	13	TRBV11-3	TRBD1	CASSTDRGNEQFF
TRBJ2-3	17	TRBV10-3	TRBD2	CAISESIGGGAMDTQYF
TRBJ2-1	17	TRBV5-1	TRBD2	CANSLVPAGGTYNEQFF
TRBJ1-5	14	TRBV6-8	TRBD1	CASSSDRSGEPQHF
TRBJ2-7	16	TRBV5-1	TRBD1	CASSPGTGGEINEQYF
TRBJ1-4	16	TRBV7-9	TRBD1	CASSITGTGFNEKLFF
TRBJ1-4	15	TRBV13	.	CASSLGPQGEEKRFF
TRBJ2-1	15	TRBV7-9	TRBD2	CASSHGGGQGDEQFF
TRBJ1-6	15	TRBV18	TRBD1	CASSPPEGAESPLHF
TRBJ1-1	14	TRBV30	.	CAWSAVPLTTEAFF
TRBJ2-3	18	TRBV3-1	TRBD2	CASSQVLTGTSSLGTQYF
TRBJ2-7	12	TRBV20-1	.	CSARAPRHEQYF
TRBJ2-4	16	TRBV12-3/TRBV12-4	TRBD1	CASSSGQGVDKNIQYF